This paragraph covers one T cell receptor (beta chain) sequence. What it recognizes is unknown. This CDR3 comprises 14 residues. Germline V CDR1 and CDR2: KGHSH, LQKENI. The source of the sample is a study of blood T cells in healthy people across ages. Study-wide results and limits: Measured against age, TCR beta diversity per million T cells decreased in a roughly linear manner.

PCR was performed a second time for about 7 to 11 cycles using a sample-barcoded 5' primer and a J-beta primer mix. TCRdb analysed the 5' RACE reads with MiXCR anew, one entry per CDR3 protein. Of under 750,000 distinct CDR3 sequences detected, about 45% appear once; the ten largest clones hold just under 25%. The chain has TRBV18 and TRBJ2-7; perhaps TRBD2 as D (6 bases). The DNA end lines up better with TRBJ2-5; the J call may be wrong. Input material: blood. This TCR came from an elderly man in good health. CDR3 coding DNA: TGTGCCAGCTCACCACAGACGGGGGAAGAGACCCAGTACTTC. Translation: CASSPQTGEETQYF.